The source of this TCR beta chain is a study of blood T cell repertoires in COVID-19. V shed 4 bases and J 2 bases; nucleotides not matched to a gene: 16. CDR3 length: 19 residues. The germline V gene has CDR1 SGHRS and CDR2 YFSETQ. Sequencing was performed with immunoSEQ multiplex PCR; in TCRdb, only in-frame clones are kept and a portion is missing. The data show 200,000 to 250,000 clones, about 86% seen once. The sequence derives from a man aged 50-59 years with active or convalescent COVID-19. Sequencing was performed on peripheral blood. The gene calls are TRBV5-1 and TRBJ2-3; TRBD2 agrees at 10 bases. CDR3 in amino acids: CASSPLGAGGPVPTDTQYF. DNA of the CDR3: TGCGCCAGCAGCCCGCTGGGAGCGGGGGGGCCGGTCCCCACAGATACGCAGTATTTT.